These 5 T cell receptor beta chains were all obtained from the same sample, sequenced in a study of OX40 agonist ivuxolimab in advanced cancers. Repertoires were generated with immunoSEQ multiplex PCR, while TCRdb's copy carries only in-frame clones and drops some. The sample shows about 68,000 clones, approximately 90% of them seen only once. Here the sequenced sample was CD4+ or CD8+ T cells sorted from blood, taken in a trial of the OX40 agonist ivuxolimab. The receptor source for this set is an adult with an advanced solid tumor such as melanoma, head and neck, liver or kidney cancer.

J is TRBJ2-3 and V is TRBV5-1, with D unresolved. CDR1 is SGHRS, CDR2 YFSETQ, per germline. The CDR3 loop spans 14 amino acids. V was clipped by 2 bases and J by 3 bases, with 10 bases between them. The CDR3 spells CASSLTPVTDTQYF. The CDR3 coding sequence is TGCGCCAGCAGCTTAACACCCGTAACAGATACGCAGTATTTT.

The chain is built from TRBV4-1 and TRBJ2-5, with 13 bases matching TRBD2. The germline V gene encodes CDR1 MGHRA and CDR2 YSYEKL. The CDR3 runs 18 residues. Trimming removed 2 bases from V and 1 base from J; junction bases left unmatched: 7. The CDR3 DNA reads as TGCGCCAGCAGCCAATCGGTACTAGCGGGAGGGGGCCAAGAGACCCAGTACTTC. Its translation: CASSQSVLAGGGQETQYF.

This rearrangement joins TRBV6-1 to TRBJ2-7, with D possibly matching TRBD1 (5 bases). The CDR3 length is 13 residues. Trimming removed 8 bases at V and 5 bases at J, with 16 bases between. Germline V lookup: CDR1 MNHNS, CDR2 SASEGT. CDR3 in DNA: TGTGCCAGCGAGTTGGGGCTGTCCGACGAGCAGTACTTC. It encodes CASELGLSDEQYF.

In DNA form, the CDR3 reads TGCAGCGTTGATACAGGGGAGGGTCTCTACGAGCAGTACTTC. It yields the protein CSVDTGEGLYEQYF. The gene calls are TRBV29-1 and TRBJ2-7; TRBD1 or TRBD2 may be the D gene (7 bases each). The germline CDR1 and CDR2 sequences are SQVTM and ANQGSEA. Between the trimmed V and J ends, which lost 3 bases and 3 bases, there was a span of 15 bases. CDR3 length: 14 residues.

This chain links TRBV30 with TRBJ2-2; 10 bases match TRBD1. Per the germline V gene, CDR1 is GTSNPN and CDR2 is SVGIG (reference sequence). Trimming removed 3 bases from V and 4 bases from J; junction bases left unmatched: 5. This CDR3 contains 15 residues. This CDR3 is CAWRDRGRGTGELFF. The CDR3, as DNA: TGTGCCTGGAGAGACAGGGGGCGGGGCACCGGGGAGCTGTTTTTT.